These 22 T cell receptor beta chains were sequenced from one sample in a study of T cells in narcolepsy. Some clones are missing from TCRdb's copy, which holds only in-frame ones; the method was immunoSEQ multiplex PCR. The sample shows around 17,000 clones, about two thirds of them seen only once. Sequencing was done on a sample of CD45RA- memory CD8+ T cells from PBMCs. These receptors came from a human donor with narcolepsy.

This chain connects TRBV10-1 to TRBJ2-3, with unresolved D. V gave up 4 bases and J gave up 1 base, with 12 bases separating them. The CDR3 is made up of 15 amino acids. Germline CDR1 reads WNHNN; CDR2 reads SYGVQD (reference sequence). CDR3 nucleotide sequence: TGCGCCAGCAGTGGGTTGAAGGGCGGCACAGATACGCAGTATTTT. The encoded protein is CASSGLKGGTDTQYF.

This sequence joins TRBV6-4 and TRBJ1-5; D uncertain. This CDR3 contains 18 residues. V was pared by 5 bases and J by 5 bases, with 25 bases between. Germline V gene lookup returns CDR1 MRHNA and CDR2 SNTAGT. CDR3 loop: CASSSESLWTANYQPQHF. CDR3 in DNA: TGTGCCAGCAGTTCCGAATCCCTTTGGACTGCAAATTATCAGCCCCAGCATTTT.

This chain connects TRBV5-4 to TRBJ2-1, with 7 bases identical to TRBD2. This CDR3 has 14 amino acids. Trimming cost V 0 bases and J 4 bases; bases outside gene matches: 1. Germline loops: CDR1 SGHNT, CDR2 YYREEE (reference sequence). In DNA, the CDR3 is TGTGCCAGCAGCTTGGGGGGGGGTTACAATGAGCAGTTCTTC. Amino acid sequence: CASSLGGGYNEQFF.

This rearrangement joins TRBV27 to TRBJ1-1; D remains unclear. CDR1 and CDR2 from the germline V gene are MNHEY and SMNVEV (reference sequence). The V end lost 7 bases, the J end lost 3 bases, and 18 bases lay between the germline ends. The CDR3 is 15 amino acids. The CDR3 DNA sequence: TGTGCCAGCACCCTCAGGTGGGGTTCGTACACTGAAGCTTTCTTT. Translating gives CASTLRWGSYTEAFF.

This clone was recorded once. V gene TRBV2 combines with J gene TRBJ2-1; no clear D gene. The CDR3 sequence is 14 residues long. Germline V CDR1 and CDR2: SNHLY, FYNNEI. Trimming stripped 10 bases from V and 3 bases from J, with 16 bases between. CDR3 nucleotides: TGTGCCACCTCCCCTGGGCAGTACTACAATGAGCAGTTCTTC. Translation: CATSPGQYYNEQFF. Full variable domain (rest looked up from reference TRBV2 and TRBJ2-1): EPEVTQTPSHQVTQMGQEVILRCVPISNHLYFYWYRQILGQKVEFLVSFYNNEISEKSEIFDDQFSVERPDGSNFTLKIRSTKLEDSAMYFCATSPGQYYNEQFFGPGTRLTVL.

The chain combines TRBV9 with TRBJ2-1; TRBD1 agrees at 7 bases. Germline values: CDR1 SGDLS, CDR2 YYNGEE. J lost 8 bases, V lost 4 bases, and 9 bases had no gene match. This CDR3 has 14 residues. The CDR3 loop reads CASSFHGQADEQFF. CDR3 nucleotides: TGTGCCAGCAGCTTCCATGGACAGGCGGATGAGCAGTTCTTC.

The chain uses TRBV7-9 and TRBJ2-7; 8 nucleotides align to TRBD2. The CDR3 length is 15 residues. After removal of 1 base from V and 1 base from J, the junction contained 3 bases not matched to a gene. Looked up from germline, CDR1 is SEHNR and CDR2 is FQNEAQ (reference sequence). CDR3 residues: CASSLETSASYEQYF. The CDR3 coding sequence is TGTGCCAGCAGCTTAGAGACTAGCGCGTCCTACGAGCAGTACTTC.

CDR3 DNA sequence: TGTGCCACCCGGGCGGTAGGATACGGAGATACGCAGTATTTT. Protein: CATRAVGYGDTQYF. The chain combines TRBV5-4 with TRBJ2-3, with D unclear. Trimming shortened V by 9 bases and J by 5 bases, and 19 bases separated the two germline ends. CDR1 and CDR2 from the germline V gene are SGHNT and YYREEE (reference sequence). The CDR3 has 14 amino acids.

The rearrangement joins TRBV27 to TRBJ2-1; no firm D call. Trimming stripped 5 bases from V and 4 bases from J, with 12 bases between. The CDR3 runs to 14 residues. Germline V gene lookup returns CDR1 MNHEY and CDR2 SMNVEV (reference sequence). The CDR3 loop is CASSPYQSYNEQFF. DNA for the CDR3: TGTGCCAGCAGTCCCTACCAATCATACAATGAGCAGTTCTTC.

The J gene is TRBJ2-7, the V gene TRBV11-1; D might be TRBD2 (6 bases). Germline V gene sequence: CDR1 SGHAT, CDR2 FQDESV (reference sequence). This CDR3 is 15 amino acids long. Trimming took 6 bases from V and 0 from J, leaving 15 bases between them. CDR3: CASSVMGEASYEQYF. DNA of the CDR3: TGTGCCAGCAGTGTAATGGGGGAGGCCTCCTACGAGCAGTACTTC.

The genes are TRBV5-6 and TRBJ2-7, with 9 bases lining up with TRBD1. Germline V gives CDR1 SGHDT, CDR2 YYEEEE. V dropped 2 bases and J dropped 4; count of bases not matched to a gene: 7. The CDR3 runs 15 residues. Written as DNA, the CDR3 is TGTGCCAGCAGCTTCACCGGGACAGGGATGTACGAGCAGTACTTC. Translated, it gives CASSFTGTGMYEQYF.

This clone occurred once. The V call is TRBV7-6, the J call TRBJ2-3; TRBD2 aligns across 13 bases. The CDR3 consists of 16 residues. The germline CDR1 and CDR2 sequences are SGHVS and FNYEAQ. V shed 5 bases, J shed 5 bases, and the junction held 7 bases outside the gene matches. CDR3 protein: CASSLWTSGSLDTQYF. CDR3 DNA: TGTGCCAGCAGCCTTTGGACTAGCGGGAGTTTAGATACGCAGTATTTT.

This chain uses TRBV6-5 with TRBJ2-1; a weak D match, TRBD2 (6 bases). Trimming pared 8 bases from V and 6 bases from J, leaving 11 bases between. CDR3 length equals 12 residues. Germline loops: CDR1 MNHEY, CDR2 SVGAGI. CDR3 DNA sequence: TGTGCCAGCTTTAACGGGGGCAATGAGCAGTTCTTC. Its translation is CASFNGGNEQFF.

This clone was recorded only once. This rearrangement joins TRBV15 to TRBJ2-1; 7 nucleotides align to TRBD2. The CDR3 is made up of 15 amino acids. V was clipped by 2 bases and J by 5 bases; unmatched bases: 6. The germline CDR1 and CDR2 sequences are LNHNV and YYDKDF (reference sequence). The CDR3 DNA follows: TGTGCCACCAGCAGACTCCGGGACTATCACAATGAGCAGTTCTTC. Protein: CATSRLRDYHNEQFF.

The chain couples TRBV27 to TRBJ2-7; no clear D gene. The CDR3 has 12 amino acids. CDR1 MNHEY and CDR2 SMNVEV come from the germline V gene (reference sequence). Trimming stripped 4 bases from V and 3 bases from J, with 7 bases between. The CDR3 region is CASSSSGYEQYF. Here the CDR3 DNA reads TGTGCCAGCAGTTCGTCGGGCTACGAGCAGTACTTC.

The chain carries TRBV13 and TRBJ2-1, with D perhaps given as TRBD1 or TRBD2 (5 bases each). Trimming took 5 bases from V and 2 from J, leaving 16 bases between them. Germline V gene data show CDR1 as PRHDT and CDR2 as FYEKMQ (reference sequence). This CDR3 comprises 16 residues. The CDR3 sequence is CASSPRDGKAYNEQFF. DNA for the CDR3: TGTGCCAGCAGCCCCCGGGACGGAAAGGCCTACAATGAGCAGTTCTTC. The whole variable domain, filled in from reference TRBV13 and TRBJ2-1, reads AAGVIQSPRHLIKEKRETATLKCYPIPRHDTVYWYQQGPGQDPQFLISFYEKMQSDKGSIPDRFSAQQFSDYHSELNMSSLELGDSALYFCASSPRDGKAYNEQFFGPGTRLTVL.

As DNA, the CDR3 is TGTGCCAGCAGTACAGGGACCTACACAGATACGCAGTATTTT. Translation gives CASSTGTYTDTQYF. The J gene is TRBJ2-3, the V gene TRBV6-6, with D maybe TRBD1 (6 bases). The CDR3 is 14 amino acids. Per germline, CDR1 MNHNY and CDR2 SVGAGI (reference sequence). V lost 5 bases and J 2 bases, leaving 11 bases between the germline ends.

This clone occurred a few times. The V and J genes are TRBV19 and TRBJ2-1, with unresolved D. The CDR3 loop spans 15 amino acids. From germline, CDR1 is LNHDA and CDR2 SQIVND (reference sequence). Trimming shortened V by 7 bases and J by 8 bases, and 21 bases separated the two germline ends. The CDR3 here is CASKDAHGGTDEQFF. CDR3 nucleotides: TGTGCCAGTAAGGATGCTCATGGTGGTACGGATGAGCAGTTCTTC.

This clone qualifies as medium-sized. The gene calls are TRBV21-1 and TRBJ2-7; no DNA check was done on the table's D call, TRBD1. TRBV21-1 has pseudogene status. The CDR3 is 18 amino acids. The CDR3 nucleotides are TGTGCCAGCAGCACAGGGGGATGGGCTGATTCCCCCCCCTACGAGCAGTACTTC. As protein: CASSTGGWADSPPYEQYF.

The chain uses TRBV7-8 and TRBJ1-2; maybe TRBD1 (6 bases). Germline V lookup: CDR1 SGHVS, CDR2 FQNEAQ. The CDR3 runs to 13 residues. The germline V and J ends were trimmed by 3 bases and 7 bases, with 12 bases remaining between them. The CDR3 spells CASSFTRGVGYTF. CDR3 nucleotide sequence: TGTGCCAGCAGCTTTACCAGGGGCGTTGGCTACACCTTC.

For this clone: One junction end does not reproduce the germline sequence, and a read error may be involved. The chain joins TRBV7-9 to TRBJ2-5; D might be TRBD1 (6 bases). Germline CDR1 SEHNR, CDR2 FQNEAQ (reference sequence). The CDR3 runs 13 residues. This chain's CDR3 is CASSLAGRGNSDF. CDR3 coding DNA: TGTGCCAGCAGCTTAGCAGGAAGGGGGAACTCGGACTTC.

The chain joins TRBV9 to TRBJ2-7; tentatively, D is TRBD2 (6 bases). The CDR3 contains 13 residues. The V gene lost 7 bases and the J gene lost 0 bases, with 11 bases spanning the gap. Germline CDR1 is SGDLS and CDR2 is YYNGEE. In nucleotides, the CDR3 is TGTGCCAGCGGAGCGGGTAGCTCCTACGAGCAGTACTTC. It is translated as CASGAGSSYEQYF.